This T cell receptor (beta chain) is drawn from a study of CD4 and CD8 cells across lung adenocarcinoma regions (dated by TCRdb to the late 2010s). Notes on the research overall: The study examined intratumor heterogeneity of the T cell receptor repertoire by comparing tumor centers with tumor margins.

V sheds 7 bases and J sheds 2 bases, leaving 8 bases between their ends. CDR1 and CDR2 are drawn from the germline V gene (reference sequence): MNHEY, SMNVEV. The CDR3 goes from the cysteine to the phenylalanine over 12 residues. Only CDR3 DNA is held: 36 bases, read in frame from base 1. The library was produced with PCR. TCRdb records HiSeq X Ten as the sequencer. The public reads were run again by TCRdb, first through fastp at Q25 and then through MiXCR, and only productive beta chains were kept. CDR3 protein duplicates are merged, each entry listing the most common genes and DNA. For this sample the table gives around 18,000 distinct CDR3 sequences, of which 50% were detected only once. In total, the top ten clones hold around a third of the sample. Donors were patients with localized lung adenocarcinoma, a subtype of non-small cell lung cancer. Samples were obtained from the margins of localized lung adenocarcinomas. For TCR repertoire analysis, CD8+ T cells from tumor tissue were profiled separately from CD4+ T cells.

As for this clonotype: It has no known antigen specificity. Nothing much larger sits one base from this clone, and base qualities are not available.

The V gene is TRBV27 and the J gene is TRBJ1-2, with the D gene too uncertain to name. Source material: CD8+ T cells from the margin of a lung tumor. Interpreted using the paper, the cell subset or site label stands for: tumor margin region. This TCR came from a male donor with lung adenocarcinoma. The CD4 and CD8 labels of this study may be unreliable. The CDR3 region reads CASTDGNYGYTF. The base sequence is TGTGCCAGCACCGACGGAAACTATGGCTACACCTTC.